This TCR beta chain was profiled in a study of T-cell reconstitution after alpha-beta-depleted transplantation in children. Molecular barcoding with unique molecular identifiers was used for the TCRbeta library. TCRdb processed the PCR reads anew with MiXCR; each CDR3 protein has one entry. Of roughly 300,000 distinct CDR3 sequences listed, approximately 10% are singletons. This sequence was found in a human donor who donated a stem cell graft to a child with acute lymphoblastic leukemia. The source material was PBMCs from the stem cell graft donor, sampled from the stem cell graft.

CDR3 loop: CASSSDPLSGANVLTF. CDR3 bases: TGTGCCAGCAGCTCCGATCCCCTCTCTGGGGCCAACGTCCTGACTTTC. The chain joins TRBV5-4 to TRBJ2-6; D remains unclear. Trimming removed 3 bases at V and 0 bases at J, with 10 bases between. CDR1 and CDR2 from the germline V gene are SGHNT and YYREEE (reference sequence). The CDR3 totals 16 residues.